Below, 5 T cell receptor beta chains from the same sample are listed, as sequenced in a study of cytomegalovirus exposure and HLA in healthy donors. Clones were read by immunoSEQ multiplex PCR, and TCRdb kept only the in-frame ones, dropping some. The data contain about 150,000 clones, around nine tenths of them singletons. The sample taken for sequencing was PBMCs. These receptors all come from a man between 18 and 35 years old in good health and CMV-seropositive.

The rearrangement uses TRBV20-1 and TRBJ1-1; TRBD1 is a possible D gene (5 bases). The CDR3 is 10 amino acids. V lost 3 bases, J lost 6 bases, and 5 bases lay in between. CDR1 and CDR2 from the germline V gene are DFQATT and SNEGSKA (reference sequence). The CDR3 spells CSARTAEAFF. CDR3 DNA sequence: TGCAGTGCTAGGACAGCTGAAGCTTTCTTT.

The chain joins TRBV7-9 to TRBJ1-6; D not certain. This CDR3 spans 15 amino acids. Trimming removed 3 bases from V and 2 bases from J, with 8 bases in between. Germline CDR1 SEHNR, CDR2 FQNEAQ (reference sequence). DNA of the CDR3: TGTGCCAGCAGCTTGCGGGCCACCTATAATTCACCCCTCCACTTT. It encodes CASSLRATYNSPLHF.

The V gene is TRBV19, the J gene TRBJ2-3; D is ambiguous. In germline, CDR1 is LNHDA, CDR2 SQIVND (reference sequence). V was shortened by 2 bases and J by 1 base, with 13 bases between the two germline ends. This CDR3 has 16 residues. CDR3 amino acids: CASSIRKRPGTDTQYF. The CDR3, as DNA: TGTGCCAGTAGTATACGGAAGCGTCCAGGCACAGATACGCAGTATTTT.

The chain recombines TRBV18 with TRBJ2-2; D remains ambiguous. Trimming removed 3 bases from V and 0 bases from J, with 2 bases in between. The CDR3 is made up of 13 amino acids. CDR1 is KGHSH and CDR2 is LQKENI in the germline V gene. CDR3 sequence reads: CASSPANTGELFF. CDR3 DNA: TGTGCCAGCTCACCCGCGAACACCGGGGAGCTGTTTTTT.

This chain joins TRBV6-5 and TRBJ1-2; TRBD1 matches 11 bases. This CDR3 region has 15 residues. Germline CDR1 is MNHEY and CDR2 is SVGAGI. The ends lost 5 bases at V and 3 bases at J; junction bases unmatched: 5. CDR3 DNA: TGTGCCAGCAGTCAGCCGGGACAGGGGGACTATGGCTACACCTTC. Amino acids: CASSQPGQGDYGYTF.